This entry concerns a single T cell receptor beta chain. Sequencing used immunoSEQ multiplex PCR; TCRdb keeps in-frame clones, though not all of them. The data hold over 350,000 clones, with about nine tenths observed a single time. This specimen comes from a study of blood T cell repertoires in COVID-19. Overall study context: From the United States, Italy and Spain came samples of acute and convalescent COVID-19.

The germline gives CDR1 SGHDN, CDR2 FVKESK. V was trimmed by 1 base and J by 4 bases, leaving 6 bases between them. This CDR3 is built from 13 residues. This receptor was obtained from a woman in her twenties or thirties with active or convalescent COVID-19. Sequenced material: peripheral blood. The V and J genes are TRBV14 and TRBJ2-3; D unclear. The CDR3 coding sequence is TGTGCCAGCAGCCAAGTATCCGCAGATACGCAGTATTTT. It specifies CASSQVSADTQYF.